This entry lists 29 T cell receptor beta chains sequenced from one sample in a study of cytotoxic CD8 clonotypes in ibrutinib-treated CLL. This table comes from immunoSEQ multiplex PCR, and its TCRdb copy is limited to in-frame clones, with some not included. Of about 200,000 clones listed, 65% to 80% were seen once; the top ten hold roughly 6.4%. The source material was PBMCs, sampled after 12 months of ibrutinib treatment. Every receptor here comes from a human donor with chronic lymphocytic leukemia.

In this sample, this clone turned up a few times. The chain uses TRBV30 and TRBJ1-5; possibly TRBD1 for D (5 bases). Germline CDR1 reads GTSNPN; CDR2 reads SVGIG (reference sequence). V was pared by 3 bases and J by 3 bases, with 15 bases between. The CDR3 runs to 15 residues. The CDR3 spells CAWSATGTFNQPQHF. The CDR3 region has the DNA TGTGCCTGGAGCGCAACGGGGACTTTCAATCAGCCCCAGCATTTT.

The rearrangement links TRBV19 to TRBJ2-3, with TRBD2 matching over 12 bases. V shed 3 bases and J 3 bases; nucleotides not matched to a gene: 7. Germline loops: CDR1 LNHDA, CDR2 SQIVND (reference sequence). The CDR3 runs 17 residues. The CDR3 coding sequence is TGTGCCAGTAGTATTCGTCTAGCGGGGGGGCCTACAGATACGCAGTATTTT. It yields the protein CASSIRLAGGPTDTQYF. Variable domain in full (rest from reference TRBV19 and TRBJ2-3): DGGITQSPKYLFRKEGQNVTLSCEQNLNHDAMYWYRQDPGQGLRLIYYSQIVNDFQKGDIAEGYSVSREKKESFPLTVTSAQKNPTAFYLCASSIRLAGGPTDTQYFGPGTRLTVL.

The V gene is TRBV5-1, the J gene TRBJ1-1, with D possibly TRBD1 on 6 matching bases. The CDR3 has 12 amino acids. V lost 5 bases to trimming and J lost 8 bases, with 13 bases between them. Germline V gene sequence: CDR1 SGHRS, CDR2 YFSETQ. CDR3 sequence: CASSWPDREAFF. The DNA of the CDR3 is TGCGCCAGCAGTTGGCCGGACAGAGAAGCTTTCTTT.

This clone was picked up a small number of times. The rearrangement uses TRBV9 and TRBJ2-1; the match to TRBD2 covers 8 bases. Germline CDR1 SGDLS, CDR2 YYNGEE. The CDR3 totals 15 residues. The V gene end was trimmed by 0 bases and the J gene end by 4 bases; junction bases not matched to a gene: 3. CDR3 bases: TGTGCCAGCAGCGTAGCGCTAGCGGGTTACAATGAGCAGTTCTTC. Amino acids: CASSVALAGYNEQFF.

The gene calls are TRBV2 and TRBJ2-5; maybe TRBD2 (5 bases). Between the trimmed V and J ends, which lost 8 bases and 6 bases, there was a span of 16 bases. This CDR3 has 13 residues. CDR1 is SNHLY, CDR2 FYNNEI, per germline. CDR3 protein: CASEGDGKKTQYF. CDR3 nucleotides: TGTGCCAGCGAGGGAGACGGGAAAAAGACCCAGTACTTC.

This clone was seen repeatedly, ten times or more. The chain combines TRBV5-1 with TRBJ2-1; 7 positions match TRBD1. V was pared by 7 bases and J by 5 bases, with 12 bases of the junction left unmatched. This CDR3 has 15 amino acids. Germline CDR1 is SGHRS and CDR2 is YFSETQ. The CDR3 nucleotides read TGCGCCAGCGGGTCGACAGGGAACACCAACAATGAGCAGTTCTTC. Translation: CASGSTGNTNNEQFF.

J is TRBJ2-5 and V is TRBV5-1, with 8 positions matching TRBD1. CDR1 is SGHRS and CDR2 is YFSETQ in the germline V gene. The V segment lost 1 base and the J segment 5 bases; nucleotides outside the gene matches: 13. This CDR3 comprises 17 residues. The CDR3 loop is CASSLLGQGASGETQYF. CDR3 DNA: TGCGCCAGCAGCTTGTTAGGGCAGGGGGCATCAGGGGAGACCCAGTACTTC. Using reference TRBV5-1 and TRBJ2-5 for the parts outside the CDR3, the full variable domain is KAGVTQTPRYLIKTRGQQVTLSCSPISGHRSVSWYQQTPGQGLQFLFEYFSETQRNKGNFPGRFSGRQFSNSRSEMNVSTLELGDSALYLCASSLLGQGASGETQYFGPGTRLLVL.

J is TRBJ1-4 and V is TRBV10-3; 7 nucleotides line up with TRBD1. The CDR3 is made up of 13 amino acids. Germline V lookup: CDR1 ENHRY, CDR2 SYGVKD. V lost 4 bases, J lost 8 bases, and 4 bases stayed unmatched. The CDR3 DNA reads TGTGCCATCAGTGGGACAGGAACCGAAAAACTGTTTTTT. It translates to CAISGTGTEKLFF.

The chain has TRBV6-1 and TRBJ1-4; no reliable D call. CDR3 length: 15 amino acids. Germline V gene lookup returns CDR1 MNHNS and CDR2 SASEGT. Trimming took 1 base from V and 1 from J, leaving 7 bases between them. As DNA, the CDR3 is TGTGCCAGCAGTGAAGAGGGCGGAACTAATGAAAAACTGTTTTTT. Amino acid sequence: CASSEEGGTNEKLFF.

This clone was seen a single time. The rearrangement uses TRBV6-5 and TRBJ2-3; D unresolved. Trimming left V 2 bases short and J 5 bases short, with 17 bases between. The CDR3 totals 16 residues. Looked up from germline, CDR1 is MNHEY and CDR2 is SVGAGI. CDR3 sequence reads: CASSYRIGSSEDTQYF. CDR3 sequence (DNA): TGTGCCAGCAGTTACCGAATAGGTAGTTCCGAAGATACGCAGTATTTT.

This chain joins TRBV4-1 and TRBJ2-2; D perhaps matches TRBD2 (5 bases). This CDR3 is built from 15 residues. V lost 3 bases to trimming and J lost 1 base, with 9 bases between them. Germline assignment: CDR1 MGHRA and CDR2 YSYEKL. In DNA, the CDR3 is TGCGCCAGCAGCCACGGACTGATGAACACCGGGGAGCTGTTTTTT. It codes for CASSHGLMNTGELFF.

The J gene is TRBJ2-2, the V gene TRBV4-3; D is perhaps TRBD2 (5 bases). This CDR3 comprises 16 residues. CDR1 LGHNA and CDR2 YSLEER come from the germline V gene. V was pared by 0 bases and J by 8 bases, with 16 bases between. The CDR3, as DNA: TGCGCCAGCAGCCAAGATCGGGGATTGGCTCCAGGGGAGCTGTTTTTT. Translating gives CASSQDRGLAPGELFF.

This chain joins TRBV30 and TRBJ1-2, with D possibly TRBD1 on 5 matching bases. The CDR3 contains 14 residues. V lost 0 bases, J lost 4 bases, and 12 bases lay in between. The germline gives CDR1 GTSNPN, CDR2 SVGIG (reference sequence). The CDR3 loop reads CAWSVVLRGYGYTF. The CDR3 nucleotides are TGTGCCTGGAGTGTGGTGCTAAGGGGCTATGGCTACACCTTC.

The gene calls are TRBV30 and TRBJ2-3; D might be TRBD2 (5 bases). V was trimmed by 0 bases and J by 4 bases, leaving 14 bases between them. The CDR3 extends over 15 amino acids. Germline V CDR1 and CDR2: GTSNPN, SVGIG (reference sequence). CDR3 in amino acids: CAWSVRGRTPDTQYF. As DNA, the CDR3 is TGTGCCTGGAGTGTACGGGGAAGAACGCCAGATACGCAGTATTTT.

This clone was detected a few times. A read error may account for a junction end that differs from germline. The rearrangement links TRBV11-1 to TRBJ1-1, with D unclear. This CDR3 has 12 residues. The V gene's germline CDR1 is SGHAT and CDR2 FQDESV (reference sequence). The chain's CDR3 is CASSITGLMRIF. The CDR3 DNA is TGTGCCAGCAGCATAACCGGACTCATGAGGATCTTT.

This clone was counted once. The rearrangement joins TRBV5-1 to TRBJ2-3; D gene ambiguous. Germline CDR1 reads SGHRS; CDR2 reads YFSETQ. The V and J ends lost 3 bases and 3 bases respectively, with 11 bases between them. This CDR3 is 14 amino acids long. The CDR3 sequence: CASSSSGWTDTQYF. CDR3 DNA: TGCGCCAGCAGCTCCTCTGGGTGGACAGATACGCAGTATTTT.

V and J are TRBV9 and TRBJ1-2; D remains ambiguous. This CDR3 contains 12 residues. The germline V and J ends were trimmed by 0 bases and 10 bases, with 10 bases remaining between them. Germline-derived CDR1 and CDR2 are SGDLS and YYNGEE. CDR3 nucleotides: TGTGCCAGCAGCGTAGCTCGGGATGTCTACACCTTC. It yields the protein CASSVARDVYTF.

V usage is TRBV30 and J usage is TRBJ1-4; tentatively, D is TRBD1 (6 bases). The CDR3 has 16 residues. The V end lost 5 bases, the J end lost 6 bases, and 22 bases lay between the germline ends. Germline CDR1 GTSNPN, CDR2 SVGIG (reference sequence). The CDR3 DNA follows: TGTGCCTGGGGGAGGGGGAAAACAGGGATTGATGAAAAACTGTTTTTT. Its translation is CAWGRGKTGIDEKLFF.

This clone has only a few counts. V and J are TRBV25-1 and TRBJ2-6; D unresolved. The CDR3 has 13 residues. From germline, CDR1 is MGHDK and CDR2 SYGVNS. V lost 6 bases and J lost 1, with 4 bases in between. CDR3 nucleotides: TGTGCCAGCAGCCAATCTGGGGCCAACGTCCTGACTTTC. Its protein is CASSQSGANVLTF.

DNA for the CDR3: TGTGCCAGCTCACCACTAGGACAGGGCGACGAGCAGTACTTC. Residues: CASSPLGQGDEQYF. The rearrangement links TRBV18 to TRBJ2-7; TRBD1 agrees at 8 bases. The CDR3 is 14 amino acids. V shed 1 base and J 5 bases; nucleotides not matched to a gene: 4. CDR1 is KGHSH and CDR2 is LQKENI in the germline V gene.

CDR3 in amino acids: CASSFGWGRMINTGELFF. Written as DNA, the CDR3 is TGTGCCAGCAGCTTCGGGTGGGGGCGGATGATAAACACCGGGGAGCTGTTTTTT. The chain recombines TRBV7-3 with TRBJ2-2; D possibly corresponds to TRBD1 (6 bases). In germline, CDR1 is SGHTA, CDR2 FQGTGA. The CDR3 spans 18 residues. Trimming removed 3 bases from V and 2 bases from J, with 19 bases in between.

The rearrangement joins TRBV6-5 to TRBJ1-3; D is unclear. In germline, CDR1 is MNHEY, CDR2 SVGAGI. V lost 2 bases and J 2 bases, leaving 13 bases between the germline ends. The CDR3 has 16 amino acids. The CDR3 is CASSYSWGVTGNTIYF. The CDR3 DNA reads as TGTGCCAGCAGTTACAGCTGGGGAGTTACTGGAAACACCATATATTTT.

The rearrangement links TRBV30 to TRBJ1-5, with 7 bases fitting TRBD1. CDR1 GTSNPN and CDR2 SVGIG come from the germline V gene (reference sequence). V was pared by 2 bases and J by 11 bases, with 21 bases of the junction left unmatched. This CDR3 has 17 residues. DNA for the CDR3: TGTGCCTGGAGTCCCTCGGCTCCATCGACAGGGCGATGGGCCCAGCATTTT. Residues: CAWSPSAPSTGRWAQHF.

V usage is TRBV6-5 and J usage is TRBJ2-1; unclear D gene. Germline V gene lookup returns CDR1 MNHEY and CDR2 SVGAGI. Between the trimmed V and J ends, which lost 2 bases and 0 bases, there was a span of 11 bases. The length of the CDR3 is 16 residues. CDR3 in amino acids: CASSYAPPSSYNEQFF. CDR3 nucleotide sequence: TGTGCCAGCAGTTACGCCCCACCCAGCTCCTACAATGAGCAGTTCTTC.

Regarding this clone: Germline is not matched at one junction end, which may reflect a read error. The chain couples TRBV7-7 to TRBJ2-1; D call uncertain. The germline gives CDR1 SSHAT, CDR2 FNYEAQ (reference sequence). This CDR3 is 14 amino acids long. Here the CDR3 reads CASSSLGRYNEQFF. The CDR3 nucleotides are TGTGCTAGCAGCTCACTGGGCCGCTACAATGAGCAGTTCTTC.

This clone was recorded a few times. The gene calls are TRBV10-1 and TRBJ1-1, with 8 bases that match TRBD1. V was pared by 6 bases and J by 4 bases, with 7 bases of the junction left unmatched. The CDR3 has 14 residues. Germline CDR1 is WNHNN and CDR2 is SYGVQD (reference sequence). CDR3 bases: TGCGCCAGCAGACCCGGACAGGGCGGCACTGAAGCTTTCTTT. This encodes CASRPGQGGTEAFF.

The chain combines TRBV9 with TRBJ1-6; perhaps TRBD1 as D (6 bases). The length of the CDR3 is 15 residues. The V end was cut by 4 bases, the J end by 11 bases, with 19 bases between. Germline assignment: CDR1 SGDLS and CDR2 YYNGEE. CDR3 amino acids: CASSPQRGGYTPLHF. In DNA form, the CDR3 reads TGTGCCAGCAGCCCCCAACGAGGGGGATATACACCCCTCCACTTT.

This clone was detected a few times. The V gene is TRBV30, the J gene TRBJ1-6; D might be TRBD1 (5 bases). The CDR3 covers 12 residues. Trimming took off 0 bases at V and 8 bases at J, with 5 bases between the two ends. Germline CDR1 GTSNPN, CDR2 SVGIG (reference sequence). The CDR3 DNA reads TGTGCCTGGAGTGTAGGGGATTCACCCCTCCACTTT. It specifies CAWSVGDSPLHF.

Points on this clone: Other nucleotide sequences in the sample specify the same CDR3. The V gene is TRBV28, the J gene TRBJ2-3, with D hard to call. The CDR3 contains 14 residues. V was shortened by 3 bases and J by 1 base, with 8 bases between the two germline ends. In germline, CDR1 is MDHEN, CDR2 SYDVKM. The CDR3 DNA follows: TGTGCCAGCAGTTTTCTAAGCGGCACAGATACGCAGTATTTT. Encoded protein: CASSFLSGTDTQYF.